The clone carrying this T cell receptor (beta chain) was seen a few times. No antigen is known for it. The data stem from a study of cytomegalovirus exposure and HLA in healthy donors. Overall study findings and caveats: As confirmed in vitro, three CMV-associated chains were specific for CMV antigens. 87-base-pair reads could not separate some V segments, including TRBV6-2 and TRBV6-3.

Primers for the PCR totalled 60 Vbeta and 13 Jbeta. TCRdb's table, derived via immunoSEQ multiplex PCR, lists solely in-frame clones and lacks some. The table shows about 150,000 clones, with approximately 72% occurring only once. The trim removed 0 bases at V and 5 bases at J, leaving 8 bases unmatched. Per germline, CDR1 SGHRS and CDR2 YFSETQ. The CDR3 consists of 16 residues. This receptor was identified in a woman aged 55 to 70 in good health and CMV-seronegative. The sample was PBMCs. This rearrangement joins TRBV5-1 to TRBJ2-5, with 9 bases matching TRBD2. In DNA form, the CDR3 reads TGCGCCAGCAGCTTGGAGGCCCTAGCGGGGCGGGAGACCCAGTACTTC. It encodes CASSLEALAGRETQYF. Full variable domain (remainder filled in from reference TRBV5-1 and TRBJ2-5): KAGVTQTPRYLIKTRGQQVTLSCSPISGHRSVSWYQQTPGQGLQFLFEYFSETQRNKGNFPGRFSGRQFSNSRSEMNVSTLELGDSALYLCASSLEALAGRETQYFGPGTRLLVL.